The 18 T cell receptor beta chains below were found in one sample sequenced in a study of early T cells in non-severe SARS-CoV-2 infection. TCRdb re-analysed the 5' RACE reads in MiXCR, keeping a single row per CDR3 protein. This sample has about 84,000 distinct CDR3 sequences, with about 12% found just once. The sample taken for sequencing was whole blood. The receptors were gathered from an adult who was a healthcare worker with PCR-confirmed SARS-CoV-2 infection or an uninfected control (not recorded which).

This clonotype has at least ten counts. The junction departs from the called germline gene at one end, perhaps through a read error. This chain connects TRBV7-7 to TRBJ1-5; 7 bases line up with TRBD1. Germline assignment: CDR1 SSHAT and CDR2 FNYEAQ (reference sequence). The CDR3 is 16 residues long. The CDR3 DNA sequence: TGTGCTAGCAGCTCCTCGGGAACAGGGGATTGTCAGCCCCAGCATTTT. Translated, it gives CASSSSGTGDCQPQHF.

This clonotype was picked up many times. The chain uses TRBV10-3 and TRBJ2-1; D remains unclear. CDR1 ENHRY and CDR2 SYGVKD come from the germline V gene. This CDR3 region has 11 residues. Trimming left V 7 bases short and J 5 bases short, with 6 bases between. CDR3 loop: CAINGDNEQFF. The CDR3 coding sequence is TGTGCCATCAATGGGGACAATGAGCAGTTCTTC.

This clonotype was observed a few times. The chain combines TRBV7-8 with TRBJ2-3; the match to TRBD2 covers 10 bases. Germline assignment: CDR1 SGHVS and CDR2 FQNEAQ. The CDR3 contains 15 residues. V shed 4 bases, J shed 4 bases, and the junction held 5 bases outside the gene matches. The CDR3 reads CASSSLAGVPDTQYF. The DNA of the CDR3 is TGTGCCAGCAGCTCGCTAGCGGGAGTTCCAGATACGCAGTATTTT. The entire variable domain, with the rest obtained from reference TRBV7-8 and TRBJ2-3, is as follows: GAGVSQSPRYKVAKRGQDVALRCDPISGHVSLFWYQQALGQGPEFLTYFQNEAQLDKSGLPSDRFFAERPEGSVSTLKIQRTQQEDSAVYLCASSSLAGVPDTQYFGPGTRLTVL.

J is TRBJ1-1 and V is TRBV5-5, with D unclear. CDR1 SGHKS and CDR2 YYEKEE come from the germline V gene (reference sequence). The V gene lost 0 bases and the J gene lost 0 bases, with 9 bases spanning the gap. The CDR3 is made up of 15 amino acids. The CDR3 protein is CASSLDIYVNTEAFF. The CDR3 DNA reads TGTGCCAGCAGCTTGGACATTTACGTGAACACTGAAGCTTTCTTT.

This sequence joins TRBV12-5 and TRBJ2-4; the match to TRBD2 covers 12 bases. Per germline, CDR1 LGHNT and CDR2 FRNRAP. V dropped 6 bases and J dropped 3; count of bases not matched to a gene: 12. CDR3 size: 18 residues. The CDR3 is CASGTFPSGGEGKNIQYF. For the CDR3, the DNA is TGTGCTAGTGGAACCTTTCCTAGCGGGGGGGAAGGCAAAAACATTCAGTACTTC.

This sequence joins TRBV25-1 and TRBJ2-7, with 8 positions matching TRBD2. CDR1 and CDR2 from the germline V gene are MGHDK and SYGVNS. This CDR3 is 14 amino acids long. The V and J ends lost 5 bases and 3 bases, in that order; junction bases with no gene match: 6. In DNA, the CDR3 is TGTGCCAGCAGTTTAGCGGGGCCGGGCTACGAGCAGTACTTC. Translation gives CASSLAGPGYEQYF.

CDR3 sequence (DNA): TGCGCCAGCAGTAAAACCAGAGGGCGGGGGCTCCTCAATGAGCAGTTCTTC. It translates to CASSKTRGRGLLNEQFF. This chain uses TRBV5-1 with TRBJ2-1; TRBD2 is a possible D gene (7 bases). Germline-derived CDR1 and CDR2 are SGHRS and YFSETQ. The CDR3 loop spans 17 amino acids. Trimming removed 5 bases from V and 6 bases from J, with 24 bases in between. The full variable domain, rest sourced from reference TRBV5-1 and TRBJ2-1, is KAGVTQTPRYLIKTRGQQVTLSCSPISGHRSVSWYQQTPGQGLQFLFEYFSETQRNKGNFPGRFSGRQFSNSRSEMNVSTLELGDSALYLCASSKTRGRGLLNEQFFGPGTRLTVL.

Of note for this clonotype: It is unclear where the CDR3 begins or ends on the DNA, so no DNA is shown, and the CDR3 is as TCRdb lists it. The V call is TRBV7-3, the J call TRBJ2-3. The CDR3 spans 14 residues, counting both ends. Germline V gene lookup returns CDR1 SGHTA and CDR2 FQGTGA. The CDR3 loop is CASSLNFGPDTQYF.

This clonotype was counted many times. V and J are TRBV9 and TRBJ2-7; D is possibly TRBD2 (5 bases). The CDR3 extends over 13 amino acids. Trimming left V 5 bases short and J 0 bases short, with 9 bases between. Germline CDR1 SGDLS, CDR2 YYNGEE. The CDR3 DNA follows: TGTGCCAGCAGTCCCGGGAACTCCTACGAGCAGTACTTC. Its protein is CASSPGNSYEQYF.

The sample holds a few counts of this clonotype. The rearrangement uses TRBV28 and TRBJ2-7, with D possibly TRBD2 on 6 matching bases. Germline V gene sequence: CDR1 MDHEN, CDR2 SYDVKM. The CDR3 is 14 amino acids. V lost 7 bases to trimming and J lost 2 bases, with 15 bases between them. In nucleotides, the CDR3 is TGTGCCAGCATAGCGGATGTGAACCCCTACGAGCAGTACTTC. Its protein is CASIADVNPYEQYF.

In its sample, this clonotype was seen many times. The rearrangement joins TRBV20-1 to TRBJ2-1; 8 bases fit TRBD2. The CDR3 has 12 residues. The germline V gene has CDR1 DFQATT and CDR2 SNEGSKA (reference sequence). After removal of 5 bases from V and 5 bases from J, the junction contained 2 bases not matched to a gene. CDR3 in amino acids: CSAVAGNNEQFF. The CDR3, as DNA: TGCAGTGCTGTAGCGGGAAACAATGAGCAGTTCTTC.

This clonotype appeared a few times. This chain uses TRBV12-3 or TRBV12-4 with TRBJ2-2; no clear D gene. V was pared by 1 base and J by 0 bases, with 9 bases between. CDR3 size: 16 residues. CDR3 in amino acids: CASSLGDQANTGELFF. For the CDR3, the DNA is TGTGCCAGCAGTTTAGGTGACCAGGCGAACACCGGGGAGCTGTTTTTT.

There are many counts of this clonotype. The DNA for the CDR3 is TGTGCCAGCAGTTTAAAGAATGAGCAGTTCTTC. Translated, it gives CASSLKNEQFF. The chain has TRBV11-3 and TRBJ2-1; no clear D gene. The V gene's germline CDR1 is SGHNT and CDR2 YENEEA. V was cut by 6 bases and J by 7 bases, with 7 bases left in between. The CDR3 length is 11 residues.

This clonotype has more than one count but fewer than ten. This chain joins TRBV2 and TRBJ1-2, with no clear D. Germline CDR1 is SNHLY and CDR2 is FYNNEI. V dropped 1 base and J dropped 7 bases, with 10 bases sitting between them. The CDR3 extends over 13 amino acids. The CDR3 protein is CASSEEAVSGYTF. The CDR3 DNA reads TGTGCCAGCAGTGAAGAGGCAGTTAGTGGCTACACCTTC.

This clonotype was counted at least ten times. The rearrangement links TRBV3-1 to TRBJ2-1; 13 nucleotides line up with TRBD2. The CDR3 has 17 amino acids. J was trimmed by 7 bases and V by 0 bases; bases with no gene match: 6. Germline assignment: CDR1 LGHDT and CDR2 YNNKEL (reference sequence). CDR3 region: CASSQDLLAGGRNEQFF. The CDR3 nucleotides read TGTGCCAGCAGCCAAGATTTACTAGCGGGGGGGCGTAATGAGCAGTTCTTC.

The rearrangement joins TRBV5-1 to TRBJ2-1; D is unclear. Deletions cut 0 bases from V and 1 base from J, with 5 bases between. This CDR3 has 14 amino acids. The germline V gene encodes CDR1 SGHRS and CDR2 YFSETQ. The CDR3 nucleotides read TGCGCCAGCAGCTTGGCAGTTTCCTACAATGAGCAGTTCTTC. Translation: CASSLAVSYNEQFF.

This clonotype came up many times. The chain couples TRBV29-1 to TRBJ1-4; 7 nucleotides match TRBD1. The CDR3 loop spans 13 amino acids. In germline, CDR1 is SQVTM, CDR2 ANQGSEA. V shed 6 bases, J shed 13 bases, and the junction held 14 bases outside the gene matches. The CDR3 DNA sequence: TGCAGCGTCGATGGAGGGCCCAGGGGGGTACTGTTTTTT. This sequence encodes CSVDGGPRGVLFF.

This clonotype has a count of ten or more. V is TRBV5-1 and J is TRBJ1-2; 12 nucleotides align to TRBD1. Germline CDR1 reads SGHRS; CDR2 reads YFSETQ. The CDR3 length is 16 residues. Losses at the gene ends were 3 bases for V and 6 bases for J; bases not matched to a gene: 9. The CDR3 protein is CASSWNRDRGQNGYTF. CDR3 in DNA: TGCGCCAGCAGCTGGAACCGGGACAGGGGGCAGAATGGCTACACCTTC.